What follows describes a single TCR beta chain. There are many counts of this clonotype. Its recognized antigen is unknown. The record has no base qualities; no much larger clone is one base away. The library was generated by 5' RACE. The sequencer listed for this sample is NextSeq 500. To allow correction of PCR and sequencing errors, the TCR library protocol tagged every TCR cDNA molecule with a unique molecular identifier. The authors' pipeline ran thus. TCR identification, UMI-based error correction and CDR3 extraction were all carried out with Decombinator tools. TCRs above a frequency of 2 per 1,000, corresponding to the top 1% of the tumor frequency distribution, were defined as expanded. Rényi diversity was computed with the R vegan package after subsampling each repertoire 100 times to 5,000 TCRs. CDR3 similarity networks were constructed using string-kernel similarity of amino acid triplets, with links drawn between CDR3s whose pairwise similarity was above 0.82. TCRdb ran its own pipeline on the public reads, namely fastp trimming at Q25 and MiXCR clone calling, and kept in-frame beta chains. Entries that share a CDR3 protein sequence are merged under the most common genes and DNA. V and J calls and clone size were set by TCRdb, not the authors. In this sample the table shows about 46,000 distinct CDR3 sequences, 10% to 15% of which occur a single time. The top ten clones comprise under 35% of the sample.

These data come from a study of spatial heterogeneity in lung cancer (dated by TCRdb to between 2019 and 2020). About the investigation overall: The donors were fewer than 90 patients from the lung TRACERx cohort who had early-stage, untreated non-small cell lung cancer. More beta-chain than alpha-chain transcripts were consistently detected, likely reflecting higher beta-chain transcript abundance. TCR repertoire features were related to nonsynonymous mutation counts determined by whole-exome sequencing of tumor tissue. Follow-up PBMC samples were sequenced whenever available, with the median time to follow-up being two to three years after resection. The study quantitatively compared TCR alpha and beta repertoires across multiple tumor regions, matched nontumor lung and blood in non-small cell lung cancer. Both alpha and beta chains were TCR-sequenced in approximately 200 tumor regions, 64 matched nontumor lung samples and around 54 PBMC samples obtained at surgery. In the raw uncorrected reads, each unique combination of TCR and UMI appeared more than ten times on average. What the research found in general, with its limitations: Only approximately 13 patients were included in comparisons of baseline and follow-up blood repertoires. Ubiquitous expanded tumor TCRs showed up in blood more often at tumor resection than at routine follow-up. Additional single-cell paired TCR alpha and beta sequencing was considered necessary to confirm, at a functional level, the hypothesis that regional TCRs recognize regional mutations.

Interpreted using the paper, the time point label stands for: blood at routine non-recurrence follow-up after resection. Without any cell sorting, TCR sequencing was performed on whole RNA extracted either from tumor and nontumor lung tissue or from cryopreserved PBMC samples. Only patients with enough RNA available from two or more tumor regions were chosen for TCR sequencing. The origin of this receptor is a male donor with early-stage non-small cell lung cancer. Specimen: PBMCs, collected at follow-up.

The encoded CDR3 is CASTPRGQGNSPLHF. The DNA is as follows: TGTGCCAGCACCCCAAGGGGACAGGGGAATTCACCCCTCCACTTT. In this chain, TRBV27 is recombined with TRBJ1-6; TRBD1 agrees with 10 junctional bases. CDR1 and CDR2, looked up from the germline V gene (reference sequence), are MNHEY and SMNVEV. Compared with germline, V lacks 7 bases and J lacks 7 bases; bases without a gene match: 7. The CDR3, from cysteine to phenylalanine, totals 15 residues. The kept DNA is CDR3 alone, 45 bases in frame from the first base.